The 13 T cell receptor beta chains below all came from one sample that was sequenced in a study of blood T cell repertoires in COVID-19. Sequencing used immunoSEQ multiplex PCR; TCRdb keeps in-frame clones, though not all of them. In the table there are about 250,000 clones, approximately 89% of which are singletons. Sequenced: peripheral blood. Receptors originate from a woman aged 60-70 years who had recovered from COVID-19.

The chain recombines TRBV24-1 with TRBJ2-2; 7 bases line up with TRBD1. The CDR3 loop spans 16 amino acids. V lost 2 bases and J lost 3; bases outside the gene matches: 5. Germline V gene data show CDR1 as KGHDR and CDR2 as SFDVKD. The CDR3 coding sequence is TGTGCCACCAGTGATTCGACAGGGCCCGACACCGGGGAGCTGTTTTTT. Amino acid sequence: CATSDSTGPDTGELFF.

The chain recombines TRBV5-5 with TRBJ2-3; a weak D match, TRBD1 (5 bases). Per the germline V gene, CDR1 is SGHKS and CDR2 is YYEKEE (reference sequence). This CDR3 region has 14 residues. Trimming removed 4 bases from V and 5 bases from J, with 14 bases in between. The CDR3 is CASSPPTDRDTQYF. CDR3 DNA: TGTGCCAGCAGCCCACCAACCGACAGAGATACGCAGTATTTT.

V usage is TRBV28 and J usage is TRBJ2-2; D may be TRBD2 (5 bases). Trimming removed 6 bases at V and 6 bases at J, with 8 bases between. Germline-derived CDR1 and CDR2 are MDHEN and SYDVKM. This CDR3 has 12 amino acids. In DNA form, the CDR3 reads TGTGCCAGCAGGGTTAGCGCCGGGGAGCTGTTTTTT. Its translation is CASRVSAGELFF.

The chain recombines TRBV7-2 with TRBJ2-4, with 9 bases that match TRBD1. Germline loops: CDR1 SGHTA, CDR2 FQGNSA. The J segment lost 2 bases and the V segment lost 2 bases, leaving 4 bases of the junction unmatched. The CDR3 totals 16 residues. CDR3 sequence reads: CASSLTTGGTKNIQYF. The CDR3 nucleotides read TGTGCCAGCAGCTTAACGACAGGGGGTACCAAAAACATTCAGTACTTC.

This clone appeared a few times. The chain links TRBV2 to TRBJ2-7; D is possibly TRBD1 (6 bases). Germline CDR1 reads SNHLY; CDR2 reads FYNNEI. V was cut by 6 bases and J by 2 bases, with 8 bases left in between. CDR3 length equals 12 residues. Written as DNA, the CDR3 is TGTGCCAGCAGGGGGGACACCTACGAGCAGTACTTC. Translated: CASRGDTYEQYF. The whole variable domain, filled in from reference TRBV2 and TRBJ2-7, reads EPEVTQTPSHQVTQMGQEVILRCVPISNHLYFYWYRQILGQKVEFLVSFYNNEISEKSEIFDDQFSVERPDGSNFTLKIRSTKLEDSAMYFCASRGDTYEQYFGPGTRLTVT.

The V call is TRBV4-3, the J call TRBJ1-4; the match to TRBD1 covers 8 bases. In germline, CDR1 is LGHNA, CDR2 YSLEER. Trimming removed 3 bases from V and 4 bases from J; junction bases left unmatched: 4. The CDR3 contains 15 residues. The CDR3 nucleotides read TGCGCCAGCAGCCATCCAGGGGGCGGTAATGAAAAACTGTTTTTT. This gives the protein CASSHPGGGNEKLFF.

The chain has TRBV10-3 and TRBJ1-1; a weak D match, TRBD1 (6 bases). Per the germline V gene, CDR1 is ENHRY and CDR2 is SYGVKD. The length of the CDR3 is 12 residues. Deletions cut 8 bases from V and 5 bases from J, with 12 bases between. The CDR3 reads CAIAQGETEAFF. The CDR3 DNA is TGTGCCATCGCACAGGGAGAGACTGAAGCTTTCTTT.

This chain links TRBV28 with TRBJ2-7, with 8 bases matching TRBD1. Germline V gene lookup returns CDR1 MDHEN and CDR2 SYDVKM. CDR3 length equals 14 residues. Trimming at V came to 6 bases and at J to 3 bases, leaving 7 bases not matched to a gene. The CDR3 protein is CASRLQGEIYEQYF. As DNA, the CDR3 is TGTGCCAGCAGGTTACAGGGGGAAATCTACGAGCAGTACTTC.

This clone was counted only a few times. The chain links TRBV28 to TRBJ1-1; TRBD1 matches at 10 bases. Germline loops: CDR1 MDHEN, CDR2 SYDVKM. This CDR3 has 13 residues. J gave up 4 bases and V 10 bases, and 6 bases lay outside the gene matches. CDR3: CATSTGGFTEAFF. CDR3 DNA sequence: TGTGCCACCTCGACAGGGGGCTTCACTGAAGCTTTCTTT.

J is TRBJ2-7 and V is TRBV7-2, with D unresolved. This CDR3 region has 13 residues. The V gene lost 4 bases and the J gene lost 3 bases, with 10 bases spanning the gap. CDR1 is SGHTA and CDR2 is FQGNSA in the germline V gene. The CDR3 DNA sequence: TGTGCCAGCAGCTACCGCGGTGGCTACGAGCAGTACTTC. Translation: CASSYRGGYEQYF.

The chain employs TRBV5-1 and TRBJ2-7; D is possibly TRBD1 (6 bases). This CDR3 has 13 amino acids. V lost 4 bases and J 3 bases, leaving 11 bases between the germline ends. Germline values: CDR1 SGHRS, CDR2 YFSETQ. CDR3 loop: CASSVSTGYEQYF. The CDR3 DNA sequence: TGCGCCAGCAGCGTATCGACAGGCTACGAGCAGTACTTC.

The chain uses TRBV7-2 and TRBJ1-2; 7 bases are a match to TRBD1. Germline values: CDR1 SGHTA, CDR2 FQGNSA. The CDR3 loop spans 13 amino acids. With 5 bases clipped from V and 8 bases from J, the junction kept 8 bases outside the gene matches. In nucleotides, the CDR3 is TGTGCCAGCAGCACCCGGACAGGCCACGGCTACACCTTC. It specifies CASSTRTGHGYTF.

The chain links TRBV5-4 to TRBJ1-2; 10 nucleotides line up with TRBD1. CDR3 size: 16 residues. Germline V gene data show CDR1 as SGHNT and CDR2 as YYREEE (reference sequence). V lost 2 bases and J lost 8; bases outside the gene matches: 12. The CDR3 is CASSFRAGTGETGYTF. The CDR3 coding sequence is TGTGCCAGCAGCTTTCGAGCCGGGACAGGGGAAACGGGCTACACCTTC.